This T cell receptor beta chain was recovered during a study of OX40 agonist ivuxolimab in advanced cancers. About the research overall: Allowance was made for prior anti-PD-1, anti-PD-L1 or anti-CTLA-4 therapy, and approximately 40% had some.

Worth noting for this clone: Its antigen is undetermined.

Sequenced by immunoSEQ multiplex PCR; TCRdb stores in-frame clones only, minus some. This table holds about 69,000 clones, 90% found once. Patients with autoimmune history or systemic immunosuppression were excluded. Study-wide points: Among the lowest peripheral clonal expansion occurred in 0.1-3.0 mg/kg partial responders.

This sample comprised CD4+ or CD8+ T cells sorted from blood, obtained in a trial of the OX40 agonist ivuxolimab. The source is an adult with an advanced solid tumor such as melanoma, head and neck, liver or kidney cancer.

CDR3 bases: TGTGCCAGCAGCTTTATGGGACAGGGGGTCAACGAGCAGTACTTC. It yields the protein CASSFMGQGVNEQYF. The chain joins TRBV7-2 to TRBJ2-7; 11 bases align to TRBD1. This CDR3 contains 15 residues. Germline CDR1 is SGHTA and CDR2 is FQGNSA. V was pared by 3 bases and J by 5 bases, with 6 bases of the junction left unmatched.